This T cell receptor beta chain originates from a study of blood T cells in healthy people across ages. With a J-beta primer mix and a sample-barcoded 5' primer, a second PCR ran 7 to 11 cycles. TCRdb passed the 5' RACE reads through MiXCR, listing each CDR3 protein once. Found here are approximately 790,000 distinct CDR3 sequences, 62% of them singletons; the top ten hold 25% to 35%. This clonotype was obtained from a man aged 25 to 40 in good health. Sequencing used blood.

As DNA, the CDR3 is TGTGCCAGCAGTCCTGGGACAGCTTCAACCGACGAGCAGTACTTC. Residues: CASSPGTASTDEQYF. The chain links TRBV28 to TRBJ2-7; 7 bases are a match to TRBD1. The V segment lost 5 bases and the J segment 5 bases; nucleotides outside the gene matches: 12. Germline assignment: CDR1 MDHEN and CDR2 SYDVKM. CDR3 length: 15 residues.